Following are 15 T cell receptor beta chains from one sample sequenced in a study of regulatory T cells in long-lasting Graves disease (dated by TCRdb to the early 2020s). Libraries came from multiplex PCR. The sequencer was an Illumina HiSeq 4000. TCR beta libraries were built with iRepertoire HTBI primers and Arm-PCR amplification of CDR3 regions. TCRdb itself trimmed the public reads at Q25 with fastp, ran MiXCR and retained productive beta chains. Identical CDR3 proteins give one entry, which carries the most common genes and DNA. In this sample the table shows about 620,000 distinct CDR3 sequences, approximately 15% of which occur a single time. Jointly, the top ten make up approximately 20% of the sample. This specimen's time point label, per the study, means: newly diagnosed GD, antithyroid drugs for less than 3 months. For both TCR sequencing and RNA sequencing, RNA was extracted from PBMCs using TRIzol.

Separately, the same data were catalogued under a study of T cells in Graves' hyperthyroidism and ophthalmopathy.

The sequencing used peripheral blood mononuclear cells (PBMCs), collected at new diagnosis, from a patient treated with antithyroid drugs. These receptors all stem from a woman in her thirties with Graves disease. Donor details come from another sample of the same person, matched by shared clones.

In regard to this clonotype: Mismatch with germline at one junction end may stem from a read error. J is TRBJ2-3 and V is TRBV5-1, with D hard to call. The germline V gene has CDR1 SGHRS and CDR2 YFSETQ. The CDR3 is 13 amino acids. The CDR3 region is CVSSLWGTDTQYF. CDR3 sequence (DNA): TGCGTCAGCAGCTTGTGGGGCACAGATACGCAGTATTTT.

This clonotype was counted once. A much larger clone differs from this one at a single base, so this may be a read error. CDR3 sequence: CVSSPQPGTGGTF. CDR3 nucleotide sequence: TGCGTCAGCAGCCCGCAACCCGGGACAGGGGGCACTTTC. This rearrangement joins TRBV5-1 to TRBJ1-2, with 12 bases matching TRBD1. Germline V CDR1 and CDR2: SGHRS, YFSETQ. The CDR3 has 13 amino acids.

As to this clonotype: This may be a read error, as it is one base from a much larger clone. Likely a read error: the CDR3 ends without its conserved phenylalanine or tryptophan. CDR3 DNA sequence: TGTGCCAGCAGTGTCGGGACTGTTAATTCACCCCTCCACTCT. Its translation is CASSVGTVNSPLHS. The chain has TRBV2 and TRBJ1-6, with D possibly being TRBD1 (5 bases). This CDR3 is 14 amino acids long. Germline CDR1 SNHLY, CDR2 FYNNEI. The ends were cut back, 4 bases at V and 6 bases at J, with 10 bases in the middle.

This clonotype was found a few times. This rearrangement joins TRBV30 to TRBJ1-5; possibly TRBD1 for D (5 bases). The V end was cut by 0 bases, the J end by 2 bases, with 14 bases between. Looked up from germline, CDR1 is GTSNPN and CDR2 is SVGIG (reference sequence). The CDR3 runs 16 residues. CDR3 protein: CAWSVRGVGGNQPQHF. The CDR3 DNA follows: TGTGCCTGGAGTGTACGGGGGGTTGGCGGCAATCAGCCCCAGCATTTT.

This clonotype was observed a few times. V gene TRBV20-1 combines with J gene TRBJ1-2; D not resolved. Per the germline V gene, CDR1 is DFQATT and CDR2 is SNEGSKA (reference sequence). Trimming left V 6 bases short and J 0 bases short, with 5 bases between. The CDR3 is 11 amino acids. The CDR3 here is CSANANYGYTF. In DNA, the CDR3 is TGCAGTGCGAATGCTAACTATGGCTACACCTTC.

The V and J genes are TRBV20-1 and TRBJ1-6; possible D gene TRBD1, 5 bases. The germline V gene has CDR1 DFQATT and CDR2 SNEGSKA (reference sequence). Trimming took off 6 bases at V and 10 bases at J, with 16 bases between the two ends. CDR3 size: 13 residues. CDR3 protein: CSARAGTGSPLHF. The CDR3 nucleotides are TGCAGTGCAAGGGCAGGGACGGGATCACCCCTCCACTTT.

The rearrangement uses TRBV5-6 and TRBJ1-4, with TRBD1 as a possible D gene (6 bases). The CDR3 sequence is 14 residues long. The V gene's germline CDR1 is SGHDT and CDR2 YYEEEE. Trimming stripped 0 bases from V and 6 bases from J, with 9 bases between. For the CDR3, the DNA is TGTGCCAGCAGCTTGGACAGGGACGATGAAAAACTGTTTTTT. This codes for CASSLDRDDEKLFF.

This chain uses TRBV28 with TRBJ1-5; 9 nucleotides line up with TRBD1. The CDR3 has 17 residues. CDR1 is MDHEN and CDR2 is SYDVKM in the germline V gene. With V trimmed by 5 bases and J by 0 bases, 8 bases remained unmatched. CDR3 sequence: CASSLPTGGYSNQPQHF. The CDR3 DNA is TGTGCCAGCAGTCTCCCCACAGGGGGCTATAGCAATCAGCCCCAGCATTTT. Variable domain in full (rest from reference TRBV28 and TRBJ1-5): DVKVTQSSRYLVKRTGEKVFLECVQDMDHENMFWYRQDPGLGLRLIYFSYDVKMKEKGDIPEGYSVSREKKERFSLILESASTNQTSMYLCASSLPTGGYSNQPQHFGDGTRLSIL.

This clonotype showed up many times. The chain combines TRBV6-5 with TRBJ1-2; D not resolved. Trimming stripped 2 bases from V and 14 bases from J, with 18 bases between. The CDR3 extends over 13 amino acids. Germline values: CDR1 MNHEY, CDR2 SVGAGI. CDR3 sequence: CASSYAGRPLKTF. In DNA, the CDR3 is TGTGCCAGCAGTTACGCAGGACGACCTCTCAAAACCTTC.

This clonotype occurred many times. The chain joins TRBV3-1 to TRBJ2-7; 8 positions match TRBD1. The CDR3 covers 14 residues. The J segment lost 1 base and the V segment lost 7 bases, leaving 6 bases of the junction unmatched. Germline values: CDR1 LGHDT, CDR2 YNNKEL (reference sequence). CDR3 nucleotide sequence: TGTGCCAGCACCCCGGGACAGGCGTCCTACGAGCAGTACTTC. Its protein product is CASTPGQASYEQYF.

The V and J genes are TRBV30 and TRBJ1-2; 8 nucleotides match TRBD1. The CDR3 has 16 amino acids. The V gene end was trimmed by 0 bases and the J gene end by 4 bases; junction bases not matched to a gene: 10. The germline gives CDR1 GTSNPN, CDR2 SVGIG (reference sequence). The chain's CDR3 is CAWSVGQGARGYGYTF. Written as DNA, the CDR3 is TGTGCCTGGAGTGTTGGCCAGGGGGCGCGAGGCTATGGCTACACCTTC.

This CDR3 reads CSVRETGGYEQYF. DNA of the CDR3: TGCAGCGTACGGGAAACAGGGGGCTACGAGCAGTACTTC. V is TRBV29-1 and J is TRBJ2-7; TRBD1 matches 8 bases. V trimming: 6 bases; J trimming: 3 bases; junction bases outside the gene matches: 7. Germline-derived CDR1 and CDR2 are SQVTM and ANQGSEA. This CDR3 is 13 amino acids long.

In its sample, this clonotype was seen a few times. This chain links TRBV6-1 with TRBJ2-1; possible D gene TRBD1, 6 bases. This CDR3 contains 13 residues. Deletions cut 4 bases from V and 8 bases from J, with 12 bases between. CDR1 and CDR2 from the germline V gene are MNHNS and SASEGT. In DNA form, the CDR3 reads TGTGCCAGCAGTGTGGACAGAACCGATGAGCAGTTCTTC. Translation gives CASSVDRTDEQFF.

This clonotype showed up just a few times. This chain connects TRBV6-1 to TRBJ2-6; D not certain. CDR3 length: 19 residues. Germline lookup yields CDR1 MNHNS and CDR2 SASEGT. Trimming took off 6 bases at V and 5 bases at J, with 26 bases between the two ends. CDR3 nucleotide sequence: TGTGCCAGCAGATCTACCCCGGGCCCCACCAACAGTCGGGCCAACGTCCTGACTTTC. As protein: CASRSTPGPTNSRANVLTF.

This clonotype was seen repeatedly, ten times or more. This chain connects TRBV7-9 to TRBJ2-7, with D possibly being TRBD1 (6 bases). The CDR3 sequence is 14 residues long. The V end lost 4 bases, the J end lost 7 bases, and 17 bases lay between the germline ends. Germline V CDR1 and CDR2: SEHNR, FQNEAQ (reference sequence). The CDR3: CASSYESRGREQYF. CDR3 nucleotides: TGTGCCAGCAGCTATGAAAGCAGGGGAAGAGAGCAGTACTTC.